These T cell receptor beta chains were read from a single sample in a study of T cells after yellow fever vaccination. Via MiXCR, TCRdb re-called the 5' RACE reads, giving one row per CDR3 protein. The sample lists about 310,000 distinct CDR3 sequences; around 4% were seen once. The source material was PBMCs, sampled on the day of the yellow fever booster vaccination. These receptors all come from a man aged 18 to 30 who received the YFV17D yellow fever vaccine. Each CDR3 is given with its conserved first and last residue. A D gene is named only where the DNA matches it firmly. Some rows have no size entry. The others give once, few or many, or a class for an expanded clone.

. . TRBJ2-5 TRBV12-3/TRBV12-4 CASSSSILKGTQYF TGTGCCAGCAGCTCATCAATTTTAAAGGGGACCCAGTACTTC
many . TRBJ1-1 TRBV20-1 CSAYDRHTEAFF TGCAGTGCTTACGACAGGCACACTGAAGCTTTCTTT
few . TRBJ1-5 TRBV19 CASSIGNAGRQPQHF TGTGCCAGTAGTATTGGTAACGCGGGGAGACAGCCCCAGCATTTT
many TRBD1 TRBJ2-7 TRBV27 CASSLTGTASSYEQYF TGTGCCAGCAGTCTTACCGGGACAGCGAGCTCCTACGAGCAGTACTTC
. . TRBJ2-7 TRBV4-1 CASSQVGGGVYEQYF TGCGCCAGCAGCCAAGTAGGAGGGGGTGTCTACGAGCAGTACTTC
many . TRBJ2-7 TRBV11-2 CASSPRVHEQYF TGTGCCAGCAGCCCCAGGGTCCACGAGCAGTACTTC
many . TRBJ1-6 TRBV18 CASSPIARSPLHF TGTGCCAGCTCACCGATAGCACGTTCACCCCTCCACTTT
many TRBD1 TRBJ2-3 TRBV18 CASSSGGQGATDTQYF TGTGCCAGCTCATCCGGGGGACAGGGTGCAACAGATACGCAGTATTTT
many . TRBJ2-6 TRBV28 CASSLITGTGANVLTF TGTGCCAGCAGTTTAATTACAGGGACTGGGGCCAACGTCCTGACTTTC
many . TRBJ2-2 TRBV27 CASSLSTQGIGELFF TGTGCCAGCAGTTTATCGACCCAGGGTATCGGGGAGCTGTTTTTT
. . TRBJ1-5 TRBV7-3 CASRPPVIQPQHF TGTGCCAGCAGGCCACCTGTTATTCAGCCCCAGCATTTT
few TRBD2 TRBJ2-7 TRBV6-5 CASSYNRRLAGDYEQYF TGTGCCAGCAGTTACAACCGAAGACTAGCGGGGGACTACGAGCAGTACTTC
many TRBD1 TRBJ2-1 TRBV6-2/TRBV6-3 CASSYGTGAYNEQFF TGTGCCAGCAGTTACGGGACAGGGGCGTACAATGAGCAGTTCTTC
many TRBD2 TRBJ2-1 TRBV25-1 CASAGGGPYNEQFF TGTGCCAGCGCCGGGGGGGGCCCGTACAATGAGCAGTTCTTC
few . TRBJ2-3 TRBV27 CASSFNQATDTQYF TGTGCCAGCAGTTTCAATCAGGCCACAGATACGCAGTATTTT
many . TRBJ2-3 TRBV15 CATRGRVADTQYF TGTGCCACCAGGGGGAGAGTGGCAGATACGCAGTATTTT
. . TRBJ2-3 TRBV5-6 CASSLAAGAATDTQYF TGTGCCAGCAGCTTGGCCGCGGGGGCCGCAACAGATACGCAGTATTTT
many . TRBJ2-3 TRBV7-9 CASSLINGPDTQYF TGTGCCAGCAGCTTAATTAACGGCCCAGATACGCAGTATTTT